This entry lists 31 T cell receptor beta chains sequenced from one sample in a study of blood T cell repertoires in COVID-19. Assay: immunoSEQ multiplex PCR; the TCRdb copy retains only in-frame clones and omits some. The sample has 26,000 or so clones; 87% are singletons. The sequenced material came from peripheral blood. These receptors were collected from a man aged 55 to 70 with active COVID-19.

The J gene is TRBJ1-3, the V gene TRBV3-1 (or the pseudogene TRBV3-2), with a possible D match to TRBD1 (5 bases). Germline V gives CDR1 LGHDT, CDR2 YNNKEL (reference sequence). V lost 4 bases and J lost 2, with 18 bases in between. This CDR3 region has 17 residues. The CDR3 spells CASSPPRGGWAGNTIYF. The CDR3 region has the DNA TGTGCCAGCAGCCCACCCCGGGGGGGGTGGGCTGGAAACACCATATATTTT.

The J gene is TRBJ2-7, the V gene TRBV6-4; 7 bases align to TRBD2. Germline CDR1 MRHNA, CDR2 SNTAGT. With V trimmed by 0 bases and J by 2 bases, 4 bases remained unmatched. This CDR3 has 15 residues. As DNA, the CDR3 is TGTGCCAGCAGTGACTCGGGGGGGGACCCCTACGAGCAGTACTTC. As protein: CASSDSGGDPYEQYF.

This rearrangement joins TRBV6-6 to TRBJ2-3; no reliable D call. The germline V and J ends were trimmed by 6 bases and 0 bases, with 7 bases remaining between them. This CDR3 has 13 amino acids. Germline CDR1 reads MNHNY; CDR2 reads SVGAGI (reference sequence). For the CDR3, the DNA is TGTGCCAGCAGGGCCCCTAGCACAGATACGCAGTATTTT. As protein: CASRAPSTDTQYF.

This clone was seen a single time. The chain combines TRBV6-1 with TRBJ1-6, with no clear D. The CDR3 totals 18 residues. Germline-derived CDR1 and CDR2 are MNHNS and SASEGT. Trimming left V 0 bases short and J 7 bases short, with 19 bases between. In DNA form, the CDR3 reads TGTGCCAGCAGTGAAGCCCACCATAGAGGCAGTCGGAATTCACCCCTCCACTTT. This translates into CASSEAHHRGSRNSPLHF.

The rearrangement uses TRBV6-6 and TRBJ1-1; D perhaps matches TRBD1 (5 bases). Germline V gene sequence: CDR1 MNHNY, CDR2 SVGAGI (reference sequence). The germline V and J ends were trimmed by 5 bases and 2 bases, with 9 bases remaining between them. The CDR3 is made up of 13 amino acids. In DNA, the CDR3 is TGTGCCAGCAGTGGGGCGTCTAACACTGAAGCTTTCTTT. Its translation is CASSGASNTEAFF.

This clone has only one observation. This chain links TRBV6-5 with TRBJ1-1, with no clear D. Germline-derived CDR1 and CDR2 are MNHEY and SVGAGI. Trimming cost V 2 bases and J 5 bases, with 9 bases left between them. The CDR3 consists of 13 residues. The CDR3: CASSYDGGTEAFF. For the CDR3, the DNA is TGTGCCAGCAGTTACGACGGCGGGACTGAAGCTTTCTTT.

V is TRBV28 and J is TRBJ1-1; unclear D gene. The germline V gene has CDR1 MDHEN and CDR2 SYDVKM. Trimming pared 3 bases from V and 1 base from J, leaving 12 bases between. The CDR3 runs to 15 residues. The CDR3 loop reads CASSFRRPTNTEAFF. CDR3 DNA: TGTGCCAGCAGTTTCCGCAGGCCGACGAACACTGAAGCTTTCTTT. Based on the CDR3 plus reference TRBV28 and TRBJ1-1, the full variable domain is DVKVTQSSRYLVKRTGEKVFLECVQDMDHENMFWYRQDPGLGLRLIYFSYDVKMKEKGDIPEGYSVSREKKERFSLILESASTNQTSMYLCASSFRRPTNTEAFFGQGTRLTVV.

The V call is TRBV7-2, the J call TRBJ1-4, with unresolved D. The germline gives CDR1 SGHTA, CDR2 FQGNSA. The CDR3 is 15 amino acids. Deletions cut 1 base from V and 4 bases from J, with 10 bases between. The CDR3 region has the DNA TGTGCCAGCAGCTTAGGGGCAGGAGGTAATGAAAAACTGTTTTTT. Amino acid sequence: CASSLGAGGNEKLFF.

The V call is TRBV6-6, the J call TRBJ2-5; perhaps TRBD1 as D (7 bases). The CDR3 has 13 residues. The germline CDR1 and CDR2 sequences are MNHNY and SVGAGI (reference sequence). V lost 5 bases, J lost 4 bases, and 11 bases lay in between. In DNA, the CDR3 is TGTGCCAGCAGTCGACAGGGACTAGAGACCCAGTACTTC. It specifies CASSRQGLETQYF.

This clone was seen just once. The chain has TRBV5-1 and TRBJ2-6; 7 bases map to TRBD1. The V gene end was trimmed by 0 bases and the J gene end by 3 bases; junction bases not matched to a gene: 3. This CDR3 has 16 residues. The germline gives CDR1 SGHRS, CDR2 YFSETQ. The chain's CDR3 is CASSLEGAGGANVLTF. The CDR3, as DNA: TGCGCCAGCAGCTTGGAGGGGGCTGGTGGGGCCAACGTCCTGACTTTC.

This chain links TRBV7-2 with TRBJ2-6; D call uncertain. Per germline, CDR1 SGHTA and CDR2 FQGNSA. Trimming took 5 bases from V and 3 from J, leaving 11 bases between them. This CDR3 is built from 15 residues. CDR3 in amino acids: CASSQPRYGANVLTF. In DNA, the CDR3 is TGTGCCAGCAGCCAGCCGAGGTATGGGGCCAACGTCCTGACTTTC.

This rearrangement joins TRBV28 to TRBJ1-5; D ambiguous. Trimming stripped 8 bases from V and 0 bases from J, with 11 bases between. The CDR3 extends over 14 amino acids. The germline gives CDR1 MDHEN, CDR2 SYDVKM. The CDR3, as DNA: TGTGCCAGCCTGGAGTACTATAGCAATCAGCCCCAGCATTTT. The encoded protein is CASLEYYSNQPQHF.

V gene TRBV12-5 combines with J gene TRBJ1-1; no reliable D call. The germline V and J ends were trimmed by 0 bases and 6 bases, with 11 bases remaining between them. The CDR3 is 14 residues long. Germline V gene lookup returns CDR1 LGHNT and CDR2 FRNRAP. Written as DNA, the CDR3 is TGTGCTAGTGGTTTGGTGGCTGGGAGGGCTGAAGCTTTCTTT. Translating it yields CASGLVAGRAEAFF.

V gene TRBV6-5 combines with J gene TRBJ2-7; D is possibly TRBD1 (6 bases). The CDR3 is made up of 14 amino acids. V lost 0 bases, J lost 3 bases, and 9 bases lay in between. CDR1 is MNHEY and CDR2 is SVGAGI in the germline V gene. The DNA of the CDR3 is TGTGCCAGCAGTTACTCAGGACAGATCTACGAGCAGTACTTC. This encodes CASSYSGQIYEQYF.

The chain carries TRBV10-1 and TRBJ2-1; D perhaps matches TRBD1 (6 bases). The V end was cut by 1 base, the J end by 0 bases, with 7 bases between. Germline loops: CDR1 WNHNN, CDR2 SYGVQD (reference sequence). The CDR3 is 15 residues long. This CDR3 is CASSEFRGSYNEQFF. CDR3 in DNA: TGCGCCAGCAGTGAGTTCAGGGGCTCCTACAATGAGCAGTTCTTC.

The CDR3 reads CASSQALDRGRGPQHF. The DNA for the CDR3 is TGCGCCAGCAGCCAAGCCCTGGACAGGGGGCGTGGGCCCCAGCATTTT. The chain uses TRBV4-1 and TRBJ1-5; TRBD1 aligns across 11 bases. The CDR3 runs to 16 residues. The junction had 8 bases not matched to a gene; V was cut back by 1 base and J by 9 bases. CDR1 is MGHRA, CDR2 YSYEKL, per germline.

V gene TRBV9 combines with J gene TRBJ2-5; a weak D match, TRBD1 (6 bases). Trimming shortened V by 0 bases and J by 3 bases, and 9 bases separated the two germline ends. Germline loops: CDR1 SGDLS, CDR2 YYNGEE. The CDR3 extends over 14 amino acids. The CDR3 reads CASSVGTGKETQYF. CDR3 bases: TGTGCCAGCAGCGTAGGCACAGGGAAAGAGACCCAGTACTTC.

The genes are TRBV7-9 and TRBJ1-2; D is perhaps TRBD1 (5 bases). Trimming shortened V by 6 bases and J by 3 bases, and 8 bases separated the two germline ends. This CDR3 contains 12 residues. Germline CDR1 reads SEHNR; CDR2 reads FQNEAQ (reference sequence). The CDR3 nucleotides read TGTGCCAGCAGGCAGGGTGACTATGGCTACACCTTC. It is translated as CASRQGDYGYTF.

The chain joins TRBV7-9 to TRBJ2-7, with TRBD1 identical over 9 bases. Unmatched junction bases numbered 11, after V lost 5 bases and J lost 3 bases. Germline V CDR1 and CDR2: SEHNR, FQNEAQ (reference sequence). This CDR3 is 16 amino acids long. CDR3 amino acids: CASSPGGQGIYYEQYF. The CDR3 coding sequence is TGTGCCAGCAGCCCAGGGGGACAGGGTATTTACTACGAGCAGTACTTC.

This chain uses TRBV19 with TRBJ2-3; 8 nucleotides agree with TRBD2. V trimming: 2 bases; J trimming: 0 bases; junction bases outside the gene matches: 7. CDR3 length: 17 residues. CDR1 LNHDA and CDR2 SQIVND come from the germline V gene (reference sequence). The CDR3 bases are TGTGCCAGTAGTATACGAACTAGCGGATCTAGCACAGATACGCAGTATTTT. Translation: CASSIRTSGSSTDTQYF.

This clone was picked up one time. This chain uses TRBV11-2 with TRBJ1-6; D is uncertain. V lost 5 bases, J lost 5 bases, and 16 bases lay in between. Germline loops: CDR1 SGHAT, CDR2 FQNNGV. This CDR3 comprises 16 residues. Here the CDR3 DNA reads TGTGCCAGCAGCCACACTTGGAACAGAGATAATTCACCCCTCCACTTT. Its translation: CASSHTWNRDNSPLHF. Variable domain in full (rest from reference TRBV11-2 and TRBJ1-6): EAGVAQSPRYKIIEKRQSVAFWCNPISGHATLYWYQQILGQGPKLLIQFQNNGVVDDSQLPKDRFSAERLKGVDSTLKIQPAKLEDSAVYLCASSHTWNRDNSPLHFGNGTRLTVT.

V and J are TRBV18 and TRBJ2-7; D perhaps matches TRBD1 (6 bases). The length of the CDR3 is 14 residues. Germline values: CDR1 KGHSH, CDR2 LQKENI. With 2 bases removed from V and 5 bases from J, the gap between germline ends came to 13 bases. The CDR3 DNA follows: TGTGCCAGCTCACCAAACACAGGGTCCCACGAGCAGTACTTC. Translation gives CASSPNTGSHEQYF.

CDR3 nucleotides: TGTGCCAGCAGTTACTCGATGGCCAGCGGGGCAGATACGCAGTATTTT. This codes for CASSYSMASGADTQYF. This chain links TRBV6-5 with TRBJ2-3; TRBD2 agrees at 7 bases. CDR1 and CDR2 from the germline V gene are MNHEY and SVGAGI. CDR3 size: 16 residues. The V and J ends lost 0 bases and 4 bases, in that order; junction bases with no gene match: 7.

This clone turned up a few times. The chain links TRBV5-6 to TRBJ1-2; 8 nucleotides align to TRBD1. After removal of 4 bases from V and 2 bases from J, the junction contained 16 bases not matched to a gene. The CDR3 is 18 residues long. Germline CDR1 SGHDT, CDR2 YYEEEE. CDR3 loop: CASSLATGAYVANYGYTF. For the CDR3, the DNA is TGTGCCAGCAGCCTAGCGACAGGGGCTTACGTAGCGAACTATGGCTACACCTTC.

This chain connects TRBV6-6 to TRBJ1-3; maybe TRBD1 (5 bases). V was clipped by 5 bases and J by 4 bases, with 15 bases between them. This CDR3 comprises 15 residues. Germline lookup yields CDR1 MNHNY and CDR2 SVGAGI (reference sequence). The CDR3 nucleotides read TGTGCCAGCAGTACGCTGGGGGGATCGGGAAACACCATATATTTT. Amino acids: CASSTLGGSGNTIYF.

The rearrangement joins TRBV27 to TRBJ1-6; D is undetermined. The CDR3 spans 15 residues. Germline CDR1 MNHEY, CDR2 SMNVEV (reference sequence). V lost 2 bases to trimming and J lost 0 bases, with 5 bases between them. The CDR3 region is CASSLLGSYNSPLHF. The DNA of the CDR3 is TGTGCCAGCAGTTTACTAGGCTCCTATAATTCACCCCTCCACTTT.

The J gene is TRBJ2-7, the V gene TRBV20-1; D remains ambiguous. V was pared by 3 bases and J by 6 bases, with 18 bases between. Per germline, CDR1 DFQATT and CDR2 SNEGSKA (reference sequence). CDR3 length: 14 amino acids. The CDR3 DNA sequence: TGCAGTGCTAGTGGAGACCGTGAGCCTAGCGAGCAGTACTTC. Its translation is CSASGDREPSEQYF.

The chain is built from TRBV3-1 (or the pseudogene TRBV3-2) and TRBJ1-3; D ambiguous. The V and J ends lost 4 bases and 0 bases respectively, with 10 bases between them. The CDR3 contains 15 residues. In germline, CDR1 is LGHDT, CDR2 YNNKEL (reference sequence). The CDR3 DNA is TGTGCCAGCAGCCCAAGGTCAGGCTCTGGAAACACCATATATTTT. Its protein product is CASSPRSGSGNTIYF.

The chain is built from TRBV25-1 and TRBJ1-2, with D maybe TRBD1 (6 bases). Trimming took off 6 bases at V and 6 bases at J, with 14 bases between the two ends. The CDR3 spans 13 residues. From germline, CDR1 is MGHDK and CDR2 SYGVNS. The CDR3 coding sequence is TGTGCCAGCAGACAGGGACCTGGGGATGGCTACACCTTC. Residues: CASRQGPGDGYTF.

Only one count was recorded for this clone. V and J are TRBV5-1 and TRBJ2-1; a weak D match, TRBD2 (5 bases). Trimming shortened V by 4 bases and J by 8 bases, and 25 bases separated the two germline ends. The germline gives CDR1 SGHRS, CDR2 YFSETQ. This CDR3 has 17 residues. This chain's CDR3 is CASSHDPGNPTVDEQFF. The DNA of the CDR3 is TGCGCCAGCAGCCACGACCCCGGGAATCCCACCGTGGATGAGCAGTTCTTC.

This chain uses TRBV19 with TRBJ1-1; D is unresolved. From germline, CDR1 is LNHDA and CDR2 SQIVND (reference sequence). V shed 6 bases and J shed 5 bases, with 10 bases lying between them. CDR3 length: 12 amino acids. For the CDR3, the DNA is TGTGCCAGTAGCCCGGGGAGGACTGAAGCTTTCTTT. It is translated as CASSPGRTEAFF.